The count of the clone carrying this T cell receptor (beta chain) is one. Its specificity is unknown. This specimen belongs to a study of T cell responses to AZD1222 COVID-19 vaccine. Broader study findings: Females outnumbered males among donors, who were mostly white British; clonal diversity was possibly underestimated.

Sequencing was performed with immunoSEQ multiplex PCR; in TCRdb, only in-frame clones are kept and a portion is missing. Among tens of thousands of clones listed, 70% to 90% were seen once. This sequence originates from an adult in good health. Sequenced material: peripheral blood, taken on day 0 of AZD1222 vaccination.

CDR3 in amino acids: CASSQDPGGSIYEQFF. CDR3 bases: TGTGCCAGCAGCCAAGATCCGGGGGGGTCTATTTATGAGCAGTTCTTC. This sequence joins TRBV3-1 (or the pseudogene TRBV3-2) and TRBJ2-1; 8 positions agree with TRBD2. The trim removed 0 bases at V and 8 bases at J, leaving 9 bases unmatched. The germline CDR1 and CDR2 sequences are LGHDT and YNNKEL (reference sequence). CDR3 length equals 16 residues.